Below, 23 T cell receptor beta chains from the same sample are listed, as sequenced in a study of T cell clonality in common variable immunodeficiency. Study findings and constraints: Common variable immunodeficiency TCR beta sequences reportedly had fewer deletions and N-nucleotide insertions.

These TCRs are of unknown antigen specificity. Data came from immunoSEQ multiplex PCR; TCRdb stores just in-frame clones and leaves some out. The sample is made up of about 25,000 clones, none counted only once. Material: peripheral blood mononuclear cells. These receptors all stem from a human donor with common variable immunodeficiency.

This clone was observed at least ten times. The CDR3 extends 3 residues past the end of the read, so its final part is completed from the germline J gene. V is TRBV5-5 and J is TRBJ1-2, with 9 nucleotides matching TRBD1. The CDR3 extends over 15 amino acids. Trimming at V came to 3 bases and at J to 2 bases, leaving 5 bases not matched to a gene. Germline V gene sequence: CDR1 SGHKS, CDR2 YYEKEE (reference sequence). CDR3 bases read: TGTGCCAGCAGCTGGGGGGGGACAGGGAACTATGGC. Translation gives CASSWGGTGNYG. The whole CDR3 region reads CASSWGGTGNYGYTF.

There are a few counts of this clone. Read data end 3 residues before the CDR3 end; the end is taken from the germline J gene. The chain has TRBV19 and TRBJ1-5; no definite D call. This CDR3 comprises 16 residues. Per germline, CDR1 LNHDA and CDR2 SQIVND (reference sequence). V lost 1 base, J lost 2 bases, and 12 bases lay in between. The CDR3 DNA, read in part, is TGTGCCAGTAGTATAGGTAGAGCAACAGGCAATCAGCCC. Translated, it gives CASSIGRATGNQP. The whole CDR3 region reads CASSIGRATGNQPQHF.

This clone was seen many times. The CDR3 loop is CASSLAAGRNTEAFF. The DNA read from the CDR3 is TGCGCCAGCAGCTTGGCGGCGGGAAGGAACACTGAA. This chain joins TRBV5-1 and TRBJ1-1, with D unclear. The observed sequence ends 3 residues before the CDR3 terminus, with the missing tail filled in from the germline J gene. This CDR3 is built from 15 residues. V lost 0 bases to trimming and J lost 1 base, with 10 bases between them. Germline CDR1 SGHRS, CDR2 YFSETQ.

A remark on this clone: The CDR3 goes on 3 residues after the read ends, and that part is filled in from the germline J gene. V gene TRBV19 combines with J gene TRBJ2-7, with 11 nucleotides matching TRBD1. The V gene end was trimmed by 4 bases and the J gene end by 4 bases; junction bases not matched to a gene: 6. Germline loops: CDR1 LNHDA, CDR2 SQIVND (reference sequence). The CDR3 sequence is 15 residues long. CDR3: CASSTSGQGVYEQYF. The sequenced part of the CDR3 DNA is TGTGCCAGTAGTACTTCGGGACAGGGGGTATACGAG. Full variable domain (outside the CDR3, taken from reference TRBV19 and TRBJ2-7): DGGITQSPKYLFRKEGQNVTLSCEQNLNHDAMYWYRQDPGQGLRLIYYSQIVNDFQKGDIAEGYSVSREKKESFPLTVTSAQKNPTAFYLCASSTSGQGVYEQYFGPGTRLTVT.

This clone was observed many times. The read is 3 residues too short to cover the CDR3 end, so that end is filled in from the germline J gene. V and J are TRBV29-1 and TRBJ2-1; 14 positions agree with TRBD2. Germline V gene sequence: CDR1 SQVTM, CDR2 ANQGSEA. The V gene end was trimmed by 3 bases and the J gene end by 0 bases; junction bases not matched to a gene: 4. The CDR3 has 17 residues. CDR3 DNA, as far as it was read: TGCAGCGTTGAGGGACTAGCGGGGGTTAGCTCCTACAATGAG. Protein sequence: CSVEGLAGVSSYNE. The CDR3 in its entirety is CSVEGLAGVSSYNEQFF.

Notes on this clone: The read ends 3 residues before the CDR3 terminus; that terminus is restored from the germline J gene. The chain joins TRBV19 to TRBJ1-2; 7 positions match TRBD1. This CDR3 is built from 12 residues. CDR1 and CDR2 (germline): LNHDA, SQIVND (reference sequence). Partial CDR3 DNA: TGTGCCAGTAGACGGGGACAGCTCGGC. Protein product: CASRRGQLG. The entire CDR3 reads CASRRGQLGYTF.

About this clone: The read ends 3 residues before the CDR3 terminus; that terminus is restored from the germline J gene. The V call is TRBV30, the J call TRBJ2-5, with a tentative D call TRBD2 (5 bases). In germline, CDR1 is GTSNPN, CDR2 SVGIG (reference sequence). The CDR3 is 12 residues long. The ends were cut back, 3 bases at V and 7 bases at J, with 12 bases in the middle. CDR3 protein: CAWSPARGTQYF. The sequenced part of the CDR3 DNA is TGTGCCTGGAGCCCGGCCCGGGGGACC.

Points on this clone: The DNA ends 3 residues before the CDR3 does, and the rest of the CDR3 is filled in from the germline J gene. The rearrangement joins TRBV7-9 to TRBJ2-1; no reliable D call. This CDR3 is built from 15 residues. Trimming removed 7 bases at V and 0 bases at J, with 13 bases between. From germline, CDR1 is SEHNR and CDR2 FQNEAQ (reference sequence). CDR3 sequence: CASTSYLSSYNEQFF. The covered CDR3 bases are TGTGCCAGCACTTCTTATCTAAGCTCCTACAATGAG.

This clone occurred a few times. Sequencing ends 3 residues short of the CDR3 end; the germline J gene provides the rest. This chain connects TRBV5-1 to TRBJ2-6; D uncertain. This CDR3 contains 15 residues. Germline V lookup: CDR1 SGHRS, CDR2 YFSETQ. The germline V and J ends were trimmed by 3 bases and 0 bases, with 7 bases remaining between them. CDR3 sequence: CASSSQVSGANVLTF. The CDR3 DNA, read in part, is TGCGCCAGCAGCTCCCAGGTCTCTGGGGCCAACGTC.

In its sample, this clone was seen a few times. The missing CDR3 end, 3 residues past where the read stops, is filled in from the germline J gene. V gene TRBV18 combines with J gene TRBJ1-1; D perhaps matches TRBD1 (6 bases). This CDR3 spans 15 amino acids. CDR1 is KGHSH and CDR2 is LQKENI in the germline V gene. The sequenced CDR3 bases are TGTGCCAGCTCACCTTCGGGACACCTAACTTCAGAA. This translates into CASSPSGHLTSE. The whole CDR3 protein is CASSPSGHLTSEAFF.

A word on this clone: The CDR3 is cut off 3 residues early in the read; its end comes from the germline J gene. The rearrangement joins TRBV18 to TRBJ2-3, with D perhaps matching TRBD1 (5 bases). This CDR3 comprises 15 residues. Trimming stripped 1 base from V and 2 bases from J, with 10 bases between. Germline CDR1 is KGHSH and CDR2 is LQKENI. The CDR3 reads CASSPRDSYTDTQYF. The sequenced CDR3 bases are TGTGCCAGCTCACCACGTGACAGCTACACAGATACG. Based on the CDR3 plus reference TRBV18 and TRBJ2-3, the full variable domain is NAGVMQNPRHLVRRRGQEARLRCSPMKGHSHVYWYRQLPEEGLKFMVYLQKENIIDESGMPKERFSAEFPKEGPSILRIQQVVRGDSAAYFCASSPRDSYTDTQYFGPGTRLTVL.

This clone was counted only a few times. A much larger clone sits a single nucleotide away, making a read error possible. The DNA ends 3 residues before the CDR3 does, and the rest of the CDR3 is filled in from the germline J gene. V and J are TRBV7-3 and TRBJ2-1, with TRBD2 matching 7 bases. Germline assignment: CDR1 SGHTA and CDR2 FQGTGA. CDR3 size: 14 residues. The part of the CDR3 DNA that was read is TGTTCCAGCAGCTTTGGTGCGGGAGTGGGTGAG. Its protein is CSSSFGAGVGE. The entire CDR3 is CSSSFGAGVGEQFF.

This clone showed up just a few times. The read terminates 3 residues ahead of where the CDR3 ends, so the germline J gene completes it. The gene calls are TRBV7-3 and TRBJ2-3, with D tentatively TRBD2 (6 bases). This CDR3 has 17 residues. V dropped 1 base and J dropped 0 bases, with 14 bases sitting between them. Germline CDR1 and CDR2: SGHTA and FQGTGA. The CDR3 bases that were read are TGTGCCAGCAGCTTAAGAAGTTCCGCGGGGAGCACAGATACG. Protein sequence: CASSLRSSAGSTDT. The whole CDR3 is CASSLRSSAGSTDTQYF.

This clone has at least ten counts. The CDR3 goes on 3 residues after the read ends, and that part is filled in from the germline J gene. The V call is TRBV5-1, the J call TRBJ1-2; 9 nucleotides agree with TRBD1. The CDR3 has 18 amino acids. The germline CDR1 and CDR2 sequences are SGHRS and YFSETQ. Germline trimming cut 3 bases from V and 1 base from J; bases unmatched to any gene: 13. The CDR3 bases that were read are TGCGCCAGCAGCTACACAACGGGACAGGGCAAAGATAACTATGGC. Its translation is CASSYTTGQGKDNYG. The entire CDR3 sequence reads CASSYTTGQGKDNYGYTF.

This clone was counted many times. Sequencing ends 3 residues short of the CDR3 end; the germline J gene provides the rest. The chain couples TRBV29-1 to TRBJ2-5; D is undetermined. The CDR3 consists of 12 residues. The V end lost 4 bases, the J end lost 2 bases, and 8 bases lay between the germline ends. Germline CDR1 SQVTM, CDR2 ANQGSEA. The CDR3 reads CSVAPGQETQYF. CDR3 DNA (partial): TGCAGCGTTGCCCCCGGTCAAGAGACC.

This clone came up a few times. The read halts 3 residues ahead of the CDR3 end, with the missing end drawn from the germline J gene. The chain couples TRBV5-1 to TRBJ2-1; 14 nucleotides agree with TRBD2. The V and J ends lost 5 bases and 8 bases, in that order; junction bases with no gene match: 15. The CDR3 has 18 residues. Germline V gene lookup returns CDR1 SGHRS and CDR2 YFSETQ. CDR3 region: CASSSLTPGLAGDYEQFF. CDR3 bases read: TGCGCCAGCAGTTCATTAACCCCGGGACTAGCGGGAGATTATGAG. Combining the CDR3 with reference TRBV5-1 and TRBJ2-1 gives the whole variable domain KAGVTQTPRYLIKTRGQQVTLSCSPISGHRSVSWYQQTPGQGLQFLFEYFSETQRNKGNFPGRFSGRQFSNSRSEMNVSTLELGDSALYLCASSSLTPGLAGDYEQFFGPGTRLTVL.

This clone was recorded a few times. The CDR3 extends 3 residues past the end of the read, so its final part is completed from the germline J gene. This chain uses TRBV5-1 with TRBJ2-5; TRBD2 agrees at 10 bases. This CDR3 is built from 16 residues. Germline V gene lookup returns CDR1 SGHRS and CDR2 YFSETQ. V trimming: 4 bases; J trimming: 3 bases; junction bases outside the gene matches: 9. The CDR3 here is CASSLGHSGRKETQYF. The sequenced CDR3 bases are TGCGCCAGCAGCCTTGGGCATAGCGGGAGGAAAGAGACC.

As regards this clone: The read ends 3 residues shy of where the CDR3 ends; the end is completed using the germline J gene. The chain uses TRBV2 and TRBJ1-1; tentatively, D is TRBD1 (6 bases). This CDR3 is built from 15 residues. Germline V gives CDR1 SNHLY, CDR2 FYNNEI. V was trimmed by 6 bases and J by 2 bases, leaving 16 bases between them. Here the CDR3 reads CASSAEQGFNTEAFF. CDR3 bases read: TGTGCCAGCAGCGCAGAACAGGGTTTCAACACTGAA.

The sample holds a few counts of this clone. With the read ending 3 residues before the CDR3 end, the germline J gene is used to fill in that end. The genes are TRBV11-3 and TRBJ2-1; tentatively, D is TRBD2 (6 bases). CDR1 and CDR2 (germline): SGHNT, YENEEA. The CDR3 totals 14 residues. V gave up 4 bases and J gave up 8 bases, with 15 bases separating them. The CDR3: CASSSSSASDEQFF. The CDR3 bases that were read are TGTGCCAGCAGCTCATCTAGCGCGTCCGATGAG. The full variable domain, its missing parts supplied by reference TRBV11-3 and TRBJ2-1, is EAGVVQSPRYKIIEKKQPVAFWCNPISGHNTLYWYLQNLGQGPELLIRYENEEAVDDSQLPKDRFSAERLKGVDSTLKIQPAELGDSAVYLCASSSSSASDEQFFGPGTRLTVL.

Concerning this clone: The read terminates 3 residues before the CDR3 end, so the remaining end is supplied by the germline J gene. The chain has TRBV5-1 and TRBJ2-3; no definite D call. The germline V gene encodes CDR1 SGHRS and CDR2 YFSETQ. Trimming left V 0 bases short and J 3 bases short, with 8 bases between. This CDR3 is 14 amino acids long. The sequenced part of the CDR3 DNA is TGCGCCAGCAGCTTGGGCACAACAACAGATACG. It translates to CASSLGTTTDT. From start to end, the CDR3 is CASSLGTTTDTQYF.

This clone has a count of ten or more. The read ends 3 residues before the CDR3 terminus; that terminus is restored from the germline J gene. The genes are TRBV30 and TRBJ2-3; no firm D call. The CDR3 length is 13 residues. Germline CDR1 and CDR2: GTSNPN and SVGIG (reference sequence). V was clipped by 8 bases and J by 0 bases, with 12 bases between them. The CDR3 region is CAGATFSTDTQYF. Partial CDR3 DNA: TGTGCCGGTGCGACTTTTAGCACAGATACG.

This clone has a count of ten or more. Read sequence stops 3 residues before the CDR3 end, and the germline J gene provides the missing end. The chain is built from TRBV30 and TRBJ2-5; 11 positions agree with TRBD1. Unmatched junction bases numbered 7, after V lost 3 bases and J lost 7 bases. Germline V gene data show CDR1 as GTSNPN and CDR2 as SVGIG (reference sequence). This CDR3 is 14 amino acids long. The DNA read from the CDR3 is TGTGCCTGGAGGGGGACAGGGGGGCAGGCGACC. Translation gives CAWRGTGGQAT. The whole CDR3 reads CAWRGTGGQATQYF.

This clone has more than one count but fewer than ten. The read falls 3 residues short of the CDR3 end, and the missing part is taken from the germline J gene. The chain uses TRBV7-9 and TRBJ1-4; D is unresolved. The CDR3 spans 14 residues. The germline V gene encodes CDR1 SEHNR and CDR2 FQNEAQ (reference sequence). Trimming cost V 5 bases and J 3 bases, with 10 bases left between them. The sequenced part of the CDR3 DNA is TGTGCCAGCAGCCCCGGCCGGGCTAATGAAAAA. As protein: CASSPGRANEK. The whole CDR3 region reads CASSPGRANEKLFF.